One sample yielded the 22 T cell receptor beta chains listed below, sequenced in a study of cytotoxic CD8 clonotypes in ibrutinib-treated CLL. The assay was immunoSEQ multiplex PCR, and TCRdb's table has in-frame clones only and misses some. The data show roughly 50,000 clones, roughly 57% seen once. Specimen: PBMCs, collected after 24 months of ibrutinib treatment. The source of these receptors is a human donor with chronic lymphocytic leukemia.

The chain couples TRBV6-1 to TRBJ1-5, with D maybe TRBD1 (6 bases). Germline assignment: CDR1 MNHNS and CDR2 SASEGT. The CDR3 is made up of 14 amino acids. The V gene lost 5 bases and the J gene lost 0 bases, with 8 bases spanning the gap. The CDR3 loop reads CASSRQDSNQPQHF. The CDR3 region has the DNA TGTGCCAGCAGTCGACAGGATAGCAATCAGCCCCAGCATTTT.

This clone was recorded only once. The chain links TRBV4-2 to TRBJ2-3, with 10 bases aligning to TRBD2. Germline V gene data show CDR1 as LGHNA and CDR2 as YNFKEQ. The V segment lost 1 base and the J segment 4 bases; nucleotides outside the gene matches: 8. The length of the CDR3 is 17 residues. CDR3 sequence: CASSQVGTSVKPDTQYF. CDR3 bases: TGTGCCAGCAGCCAAGTGGGGACTAGCGTAAAACCAGATACGCAGTATTTT.

This clone was seen just once. The V gene is TRBV5-1, the J gene TRBJ2-2; TRBD1 aligns across 8 bases. The V and J ends lost 1 base and 6 bases, in that order; junction bases with no gene match: 2. The CDR3 runs 14 residues. The germline V gene encodes CDR1 SGHRS and CDR2 YFSETQ. CDR3 sequence (DNA): TGCGCCAGCAGCTTGCGGACAGGGCCCGGGGAGCTGTTTTTT. Its translation is CASSLRTGPGELFF.

The V call is TRBV6-5, the J call TRBJ1-6; D not certain. This CDR3 comprises 15 residues. V dropped 1 base and J dropped 7 bases, with 11 bases sitting between them. CDR1 is MNHEY, CDR2 SVGAGI, per germline. The CDR3 here is CASSYFGRENSPLHF. The DNA for the CDR3 is TGTGCCAGCAGTTACTTCGGACGGGAAAATTCACCCCTCCACTTT.

The chain recombines TRBV2 with TRBJ1-6; D gene uncertain. CDR1 and CDR2 from the germline V gene are SNHLY and FYNNEI. Trimming pared 9 bases from V and 9 bases from J, leaving 15 bases between. The CDR3 contains 13 residues. The CDR3 nucleotides read TGTGCCAGTACCTCCGGGGTGGCTTCACCCCTCCACTTT. Amino acid sequence: CASTSGVASPLHF. The full variable domain, in which reference TRBV2 and TRBJ1-6 provide the parts outside the CDR3, is EPEVTQTPSHQVTQMGQEVILRCVPISNHLYFYWYRQILGQKVEFLVSFYNNEISEKSEIFDDQFSVERPDGSNFTLKIRSTKLEDSAMYFCASTSGVASPLHFGNGTRLTVT.

This chain connects TRBV7-7 to TRBJ1-2, with 9 bases that match TRBD1. The CDR3 extends over 19 amino acids. CDR1 SSHAT and CDR2 FNYEAQ come from the germline V gene (reference sequence). V lost 1 base, J lost 0 bases, and 12 bases stayed unmatched. In nucleotides, the CDR3 is TGTGCCAGCAGCTTAGACCCGAGGACAGGGGCTCCTGCTAACTATGGCTACACCTTC. This encodes CASSLDPRTGAPANYGYTF.

A few counts support this clone. The V and J genes are TRBV6-1 and TRBJ1-5, with D perhaps TRBD1 (5 bases). Germline assignment: CDR1 MNHNS and CDR2 SASEGT. V lost 0 bases and J lost 1, with 7 bases in between. The CDR3 covers 15 residues. The CDR3 DNA sequence: TGTGCCAGCAGTGAAGCTGGGGGGAGCAATCAGCCCCAGCATTTT. It specifies CASSEAGGSNQPQHF.

V usage is TRBV5-1 and J usage is TRBJ1-5, with unresolved D. Germline lookup yields CDR1 SGHRS and CDR2 YFSETQ. The CDR3 is made up of 18 amino acids. V shed 0 bases and J shed 4 bases, with 20 bases lying between them. CDR3 in DNA: TGCGCCAGCAGCTTGGCCTTAAAATGGGGTTTTATTAATCAGCCCCAGCATTTT. This encodes CASSLALKWGFINQPQHF.

This clone was found once. The chain recombines TRBV11-1 with TRBJ2-3, with 7 bases lining up with TRBD2. With 3 bases clipped from V and 0 bases from J, the junction kept 6 bases outside the gene matches. Germline assignment: CDR1 SGHAT and CDR2 FQDESV (reference sequence). This CDR3 is 16 amino acids long. CDR3 sequence: CASSFPARESTDTQYF. In DNA, the CDR3 is TGTGCCAGCAGCTTCCCAGCGCGGGAGAGCACAGATACGCAGTATTTT.

J is TRBJ1-1 and V is TRBV12-1. TRBV12-1 is a known pseudogene. There are 12 residues in the CDR3. In nucleotides, the CDR3 is TGTGCCAGCAGCCTCCATTCCTTGGGGGCTTTCTTT. Its translation: CASSLHSLGAFF.

This clone was seen just once. The chain couples TRBV7-8 to TRBJ2-5; 11 nucleotides align to TRBD1. V dropped 5 bases and J dropped 5; count of bases not matched to a gene: 13. Germline CDR1 SGHVS, CDR2 FQNEAQ. The CDR3 is made up of 17 amino acids. CDR3 sequence reads: CASSRPGQGAFRETQYF. Here the CDR3 DNA reads TGTGCCAGCAGCCGCCCCGGACAGGGGGCTTTTCGGGAGACCCAGTACTTC.

V gene TRBV6-5 combines with J gene TRBJ2-1, with D possibly matching TRBD1 (5 bases). V lost 4 bases and J 10 bases, leaving 11 bases between the germline ends. The CDR3 is 12 residues long. CDR1 MNHEY and CDR2 SVGAGI come from the germline V gene. The CDR3 sequence: CASSLGAGEQFF. CDR3 coding DNA: TGTGCCAGCAGTTTAGGGGCAGGGGAGCAGTTCTTC.

The gene calls are TRBV5-1 and TRBJ2-3; D might be TRBD2 (7 bases). This CDR3 is 18 amino acids long. The germline V and J ends were trimmed by 4 bases and 2 bases, with 23 bases remaining between them. Germline V lookup: CDR1 SGHRS, CDR2 YFSETQ. DNA for the CDR3: TGCGCCAGCAGCCCCCGGGGGGCCGAGGGAACGTTCACAGATACGCAGTATTTT. Its translation: CASSPRGAEGTFTDTQYF. Complete variable domain (other parts from reference TRBV5-1 and TRBJ2-3): KAGVTQTPRYLIKTRGQQVTLSCSPISGHRSVSWYQQTPGQGLQFLFEYFSETQRNKGNFPGRFSGRQFSNSRSEMNVSTLELGDSALYLCASSPRGAEGTFTDTQYFGPGTRLTVL.

The gene calls are TRBV6-1 and TRBJ2-4; D gene unclear. Trimming stripped 6 bases from V and 1 base from J, with 10 bases between. In germline, CDR1 is MNHNS, CDR2 SASEGT. This CDR3 contains 14 residues. CDR3 bases: TGTGCCAGCAGGGGTTTAGGTGCCAAAAACATTCAGTACTTC. It is translated as CASRGLGAKNIQYF.

The chain recombines TRBV7-9 with TRBJ1-2, with D maybe TRBD1 (6 bases). Germline CDR1 SEHNR, CDR2 FQNEAQ (reference sequence). The CDR3 has 13 amino acids. V was cut by 4 bases and J by 5 bases, with 11 bases left in between. The CDR3 loop reads CASSSDSIYGYTF. The CDR3 nucleotides are TGTGCCAGCAGCTCGGACAGCATATATGGCTACACCTTC. Looking up the rest from reference TRBV7-9 and TRBJ1-2 gives the full variable domain: DTGVSQNPRHKITKRGQNVTFRCDPISEHNRLYWYRQTLGQGPEFLTYFQNEAQLEKSRLLSDRFSAERPKGSFSTLEIQRTEQGDSAMYLCASSSDSIYGYTFGSGTRLTVV.

The chain carries TRBV6-1 and TRBJ1-1; tentatively, D is TRBD1 (6 bases). The V gene lost 4 bases and the J gene lost 0 bases, with 12 bases spanning the gap. Germline CDR1 reads MNHNS; CDR2 reads SASEGT. CDR3 length equals 15 residues. This chain's CDR3 is CASSGGGGMNTEAFF. The CDR3 DNA reads as TGTGCCAGCAGTGGGGGAGGGGGGATGAACACTGAAGCTTTCTTT.

This clone appeared a few times. V and J are TRBV6-1 and TRBJ2-3; D unresolved. Trimming stripped 4 bases from V and 1 base from J, with 15 bases between. This CDR3 is 16 amino acids long. CDR1 and CDR2 (germline): MNHNS, SASEGT. The CDR3 reads CASSVSRRRGTDTQYF. The DNA for the CDR3 is TGTGCCAGCAGTGTCTCTCGCAGGCGAGGCACAGATACGCAGTATTTT.

The V gene is TRBV7-9, the J gene TRBJ1-5; no clear D gene. Deletions cut 3 bases from V and 5 bases from J, with 5 bases between. From germline, CDR1 is SEHNR and CDR2 FQNEAQ (reference sequence). This CDR3 has 12 amino acids. CDR3 sequence: CASSLDYQPQHF. The CDR3 DNA reads TGTGCCAGCAGCTTGGATTATCAGCCCCAGCATTTT. The full variable domain, its missing parts supplied by reference TRBV7-9 and TRBJ1-5, is DTGVSQNPRHKITKRGQNVTFRCDPISEHNRLYWYRQTLGQGPEFLTYFQNEAQLEKSRLLSDRFSAERPKGSFSTLEIQRTEQGDSAMYLCASSLDYQPQHFGDGTRLSIL.

This clone was recorded a few times. V is TRBV14 and J is TRBJ1-1; no clear D. This CDR3 region has 14 residues. Trimming left V 6 bases short and J 0 bases short, with 11 bases between. Germline V gene data show CDR1 as SGHDN and CDR2 as FVKESK. The CDR3 DNA follows: TGTGCCAGCAGTGGCCGCGGGATGAACACTGAAGCTTTCTTT. It is translated as CASSGRGMNTEAFF.

This sequence joins TRBV9 and TRBJ2-3; TRBD2 matches at 11 bases. The ends lost 4 bases at V and 0 bases at J; junction bases unmatched: 13. Germline V CDR1 and CDR2: SGDLS, YYNGEE. CDR3 length: 19 residues. CDR3 region: CASSTPGTSGPSSTDTQYF. DNA of the CDR3: TGTGCCAGCAGCACCCCCGGGACTAGCGGACCATCTAGCACAGATACGCAGTATTTT.

This clone showed up just a few times. The chain carries TRBV27 and TRBJ1-6; D is unresolved. The germline gives CDR1 MNHEY, CDR2 SMNVEV (reference sequence). The CDR3 is made up of 15 amino acids. Trimming took off 3 bases at V and 5 bases at J, with 11 bases between the two ends. The CDR3 is CASSFSGNDNSPLHF. As DNA, the CDR3 is TGTGCCAGCAGTTTTTCGGGTAACGATAATTCACCCCTCCACTTT.

Worth noting for this clone: Other DNA sequences in the same sample also yield this CDR3. The J gene is TRBJ2-7, the V gene TRBV5-6; the D is unclear. The CDR3 spans 11 residues. The germline V gene has CDR1 SGHDT and CDR2 YYEEEE. V was pared by 2 bases and J by 6 bases, with 6 bases between. In DNA, the CDR3 is TGTGCCAGCAGCTTAGAAATCGAGCAGTACTTC. Translating it yields CASSLEIEQYF.